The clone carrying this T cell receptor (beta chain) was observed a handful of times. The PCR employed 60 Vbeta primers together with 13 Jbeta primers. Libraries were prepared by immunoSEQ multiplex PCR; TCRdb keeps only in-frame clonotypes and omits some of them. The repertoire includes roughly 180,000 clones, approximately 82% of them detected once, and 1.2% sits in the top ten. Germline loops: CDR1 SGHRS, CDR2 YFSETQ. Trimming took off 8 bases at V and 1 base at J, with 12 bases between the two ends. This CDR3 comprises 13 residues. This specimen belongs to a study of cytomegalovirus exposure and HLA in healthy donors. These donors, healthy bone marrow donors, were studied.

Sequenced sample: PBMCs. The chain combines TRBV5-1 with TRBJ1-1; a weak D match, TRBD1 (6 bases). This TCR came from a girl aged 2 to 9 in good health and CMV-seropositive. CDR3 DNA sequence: TGCGCCAGTACTTACAGGGAGAACACTGAAGCTTTCTTT. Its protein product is CASTYRENTEAFF.